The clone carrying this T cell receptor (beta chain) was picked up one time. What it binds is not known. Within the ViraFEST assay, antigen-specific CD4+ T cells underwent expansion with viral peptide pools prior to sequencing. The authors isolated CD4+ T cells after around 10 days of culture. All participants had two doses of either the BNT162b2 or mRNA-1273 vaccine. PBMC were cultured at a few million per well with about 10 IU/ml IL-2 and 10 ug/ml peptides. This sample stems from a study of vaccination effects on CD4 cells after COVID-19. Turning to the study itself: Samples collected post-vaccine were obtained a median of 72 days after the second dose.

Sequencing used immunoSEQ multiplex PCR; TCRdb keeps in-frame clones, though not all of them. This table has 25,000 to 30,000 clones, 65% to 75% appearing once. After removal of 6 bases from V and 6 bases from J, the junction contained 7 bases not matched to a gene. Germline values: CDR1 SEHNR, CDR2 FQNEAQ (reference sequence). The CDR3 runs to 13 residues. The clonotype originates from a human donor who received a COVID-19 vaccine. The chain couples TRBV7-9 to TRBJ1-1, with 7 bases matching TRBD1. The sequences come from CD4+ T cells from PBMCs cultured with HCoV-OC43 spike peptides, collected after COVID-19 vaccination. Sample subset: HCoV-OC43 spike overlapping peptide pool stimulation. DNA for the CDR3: TGTGCCAGCAGAGGACAGGCCGAACCTGAAGCTTTCTTT. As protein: CASRGQAEPEAFF.